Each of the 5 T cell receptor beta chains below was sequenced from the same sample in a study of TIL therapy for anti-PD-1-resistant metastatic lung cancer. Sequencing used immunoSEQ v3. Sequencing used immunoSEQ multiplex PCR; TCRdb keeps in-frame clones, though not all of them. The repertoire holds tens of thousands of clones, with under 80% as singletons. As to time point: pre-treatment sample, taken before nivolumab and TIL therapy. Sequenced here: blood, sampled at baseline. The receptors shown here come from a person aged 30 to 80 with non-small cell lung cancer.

This CDR3 is CSVLGGGGDTQYF. In DNA, the CDR3 is TGCAGCGTTCTAGGGGGAGGGGGAGATACGCAGTATTTT. The gene calls are TRBV29-1 and TRBJ2-3; tentative D call: TRBD2 (7 bases). Between the trimmed V and J ends, which lost 5 bases and 5 bases, there was a span of 14 bases. The CDR3 totals 13 residues. The V gene's germline CDR1 is SQVTM and CDR2 ANQGSEA.

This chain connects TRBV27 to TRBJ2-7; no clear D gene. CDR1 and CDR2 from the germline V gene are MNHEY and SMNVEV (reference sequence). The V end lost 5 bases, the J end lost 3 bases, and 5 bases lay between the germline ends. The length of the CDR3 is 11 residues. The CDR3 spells CASSDGYEQYF. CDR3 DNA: TGTGCCAGCAGTGATGGCTACGAGCAGTACTTC.

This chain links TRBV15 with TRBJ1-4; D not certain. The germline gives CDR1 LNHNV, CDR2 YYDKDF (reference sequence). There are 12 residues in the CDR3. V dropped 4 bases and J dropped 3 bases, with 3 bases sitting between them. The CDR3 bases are TGTGCCACCAGCACGGCTAATGAAAAACTGTTTTTT. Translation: CATSTANEKLFF.

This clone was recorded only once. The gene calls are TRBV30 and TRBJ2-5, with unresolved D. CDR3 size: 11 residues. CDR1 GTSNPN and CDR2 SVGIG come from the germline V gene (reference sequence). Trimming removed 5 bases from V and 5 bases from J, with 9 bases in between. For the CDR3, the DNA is TGTGCCTGGCGCCCACAGGAGACCCAGTACTTC. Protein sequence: CAWRPQETQYF.

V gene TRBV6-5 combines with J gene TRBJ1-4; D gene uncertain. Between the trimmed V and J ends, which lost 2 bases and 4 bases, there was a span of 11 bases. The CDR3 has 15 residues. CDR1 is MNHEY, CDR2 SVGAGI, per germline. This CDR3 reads CASSYSRTGNEKLFF. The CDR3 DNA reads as TGTGCCAGCAGTTACAGCAGGACGGGTAATGAAAAACTGTTTTTT.